The T cell receptor beta chain under discussion was sequenced for a study of T cells in localized non-small cell lung cancer. The study, taken as a whole, reports: Highest T cell clonality was seen in uninvolved adjacent lung, surpassing that measured in tumor.

With respect to this clone: Its antigen is currently unknown.

V was pared by 4 bases and J by 4 bases, with 10 bases between. The CDR3 has 14 residues. Looked up from germline, CDR1 is SNHLY and CDR2 is FYNNEI. Generated by immunoSEQ multiplex PCR, the TCRdb table keeps only in-frame clones and is missing some. The sample has fewer than 75,000 clones; around 84% are singletons. This receptor was identified in a female donor aged 60 or older with stage I lung adenocarcinoma. The starting material was peripheral blood, obtained before any cancer treatment. V and J are TRBV2 and TRBJ2-2, with D perhaps matching TRBD1 (5 bases). In DNA, the CDR3 is TGTGCCAGCAGTGTCTTACAGGTCACCGGGGAGCTGTTTTTT. Protein sequence: CASSVLQVTGELFF.